This TCR beta chain was documented in a study of shared clonotypes between healthy human individuals. V lost 6 bases and J 0 bases, leaving 27 bases between the germline ends. Germline V lookup: CDR1 PRHDT, CDR2 FYEKMQ (reference sequence). The CDR3 has 20 residues. For each subset, genomic DNA was distributed in equal portions over several immunoSEQ plates. Assay: immunoSEQ multiplex PCR; the TCRdb copy retains only in-frame clones and omits some. This sample yields about 1.1 million clones, of which approximately 78% are seen a single time; roughly 0.56% belongs to the top ten. This sequence joins TRBV13 and TRBJ1-3; the D gene is possibly TRBD1 (5 bases). The sample comprised memory CD4+ T cells from PBMCs. The subset was: CD45RA-negative fraction. This clonotype was obtained from a man aged 18-30 years in good health. Some clones in this sample may be carry-over from other donors' samples. The CDR3 reads CASRLKGISQGAISGNTIYF. The CDR3 DNA follows: TGTGCCAGCAGGCTCAAGGGGATCAGCCAAGGCGCAATCTCTGGAAACACCATATATTTT. The whole variable domain, filled in from reference TRBV13 and TRBJ1-3, reads AAGVIQSPRHLIKEKRETATLKCYPIPRHDTVYWYQQGPGQDPQFLISFYEKMQSDKGSIPDRFSAQQFSDYHSELNMSSLELGDSALYFCASRLKGISQGAISGNTIYFGEGSWLTVV.